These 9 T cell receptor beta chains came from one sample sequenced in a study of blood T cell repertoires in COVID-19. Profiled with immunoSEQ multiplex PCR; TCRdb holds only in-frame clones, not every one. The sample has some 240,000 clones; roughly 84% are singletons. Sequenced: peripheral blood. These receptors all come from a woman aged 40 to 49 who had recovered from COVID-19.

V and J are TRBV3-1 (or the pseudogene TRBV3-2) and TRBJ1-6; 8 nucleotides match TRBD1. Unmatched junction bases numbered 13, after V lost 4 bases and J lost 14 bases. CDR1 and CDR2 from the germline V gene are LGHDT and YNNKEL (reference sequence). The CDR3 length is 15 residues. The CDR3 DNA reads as TGTGCCAGCAGCCCCTCGACAGGGGCTCGGTCGGCCCTCCACTTT. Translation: CASSPSTGARSALHF.

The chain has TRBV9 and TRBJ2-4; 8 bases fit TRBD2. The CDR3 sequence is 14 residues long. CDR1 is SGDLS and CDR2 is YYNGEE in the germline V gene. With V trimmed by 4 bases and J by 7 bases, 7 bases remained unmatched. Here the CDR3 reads CASSPRREGNIQYF. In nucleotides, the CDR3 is TGTGCCAGCAGCCCCCGTCGGGAGGGGAACATTCAGTACTTC.

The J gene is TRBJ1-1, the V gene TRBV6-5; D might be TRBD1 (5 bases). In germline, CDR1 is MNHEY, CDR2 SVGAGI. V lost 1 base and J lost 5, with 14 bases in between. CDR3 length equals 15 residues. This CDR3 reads CASSYFQGGGTEAFF. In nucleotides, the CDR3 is TGTGCCAGCAGTTACTTCCAGGGAGGTGGGACTGAAGCTTTCTTT.

CDR3 sequence (DNA): TGTGCCAGCAGCTTAAACAGGGGGCAAAGCTACACCTTC. Protein sequence: CASSLNRGQSYTF. The chain combines TRBV7-2 with TRBJ1-2; 9 nucleotides align to TRBD1. Trimming cost V 2 bases and J 9 bases; bases outside gene matches: 4. CDR3 length: 13 amino acids. The V gene's germline CDR1 is SGHTA and CDR2 FQGNSA.

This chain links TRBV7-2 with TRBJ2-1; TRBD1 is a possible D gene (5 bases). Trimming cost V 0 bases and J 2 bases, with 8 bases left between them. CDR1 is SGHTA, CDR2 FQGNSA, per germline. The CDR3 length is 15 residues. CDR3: CASSLAWGTYNEQFF. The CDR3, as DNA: TGTGCCAGCAGCTTAGCCTGGGGCACCTACAATGAGCAGTTCTTC. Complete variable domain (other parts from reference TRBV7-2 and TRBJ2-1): GAGVSQSPSNKVTEKGKDVELRCDPISGHTALYWYRQSLGQGLEFLIYFQGNSAPDKSGLPSDRFSAERTGGSVSTLTIQRTQQEDSAVYLCASSLAWGTYNEQFFGPGTRLTVL.

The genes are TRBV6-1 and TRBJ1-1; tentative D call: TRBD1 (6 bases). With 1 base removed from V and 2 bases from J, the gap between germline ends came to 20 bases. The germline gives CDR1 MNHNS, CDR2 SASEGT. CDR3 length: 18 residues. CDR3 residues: CASSEGSYLAGVNTEAFF. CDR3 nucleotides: TGTGCCAGCAGTGAAGGCTCGTATCTTGCAGGGGTAAACACTGAAGCTTTCTTT.

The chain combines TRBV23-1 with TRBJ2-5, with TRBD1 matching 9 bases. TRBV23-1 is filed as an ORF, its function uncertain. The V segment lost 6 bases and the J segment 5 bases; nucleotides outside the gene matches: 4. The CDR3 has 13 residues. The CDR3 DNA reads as TGCGCCAGCAGACAGGGGGCTTGGGAGACCCAGTACTTC. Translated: CASRQGAWETQYF.

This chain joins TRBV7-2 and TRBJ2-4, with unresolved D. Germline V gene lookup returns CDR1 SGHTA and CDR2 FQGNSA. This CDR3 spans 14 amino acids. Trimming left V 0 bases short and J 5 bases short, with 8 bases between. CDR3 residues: CASSLASSQNIQYF. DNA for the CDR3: TGTGCCAGCAGCTTAGCCTCTAGTCAAAACATTCAGTACTTC.

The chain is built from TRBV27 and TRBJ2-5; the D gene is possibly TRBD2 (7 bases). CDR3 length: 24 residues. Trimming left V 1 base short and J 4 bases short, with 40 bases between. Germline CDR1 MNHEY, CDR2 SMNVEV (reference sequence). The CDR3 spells CASSLFFVHLRLEGGHPGGETQYF. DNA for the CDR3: TGTGCCAGCAGTTTATTCTTTGTGCACCTAAGGTTAGAAGGGGGACACCCGGGAGGAGAGACCCAGTACTTC.